Listed here are 26 T cell receptor beta chains from one sample, sequenced in a study of blood T cell repertoires in COVID-19. TCRdb keeps only in-frame clones here, not all; method: immunoSEQ multiplex PCR. Of fewer than 200,000 clones listed, 80% are singletons. Material for sequencing was peripheral blood. All receptors come from a man aged 55 to 69 with acute or convalescent COVID-19.

CDR3 region: CASSIVLAGGREQYF. CDR3 DNA: TGTGCCAGTAGTATAGTACTAGCGGGAGGACGCGAGCAGTACTTC. V and J are TRBV19 and TRBJ2-7; 12 bases are shared with TRBD2. The CDR3 has 15 amino acids. J was trimmed by 6 bases and V by 1 base; bases with no gene match: 4. Per germline, CDR1 LNHDA and CDR2 SQIVND (reference sequence).

J is TRBJ1-2 and V is TRBV4-2; D remains ambiguous. This CDR3 has 15 amino acids. Trimming removed 0 bases at V and 0 bases at J, with 8 bases between. CDR1 is LGHNA, CDR2 YNFKEQ, per germline. This CDR3 is CASSQDPGTNYGYTF. CDR3 coding DNA: TGTGCCAGCAGCCAAGATCCCGGGACTAACTATGGCTACACCTTC.

This clone was seen a few times. The V gene is TRBV4-2, the J gene TRBJ1-1; D gene ambiguous. CDR1 LGHNA and CDR2 YNFKEQ come from the germline V gene. This CDR3 is 14 amino acids long. The V end was cut by 1 base, the J end by 7 bases, with 13 bases between. The CDR3 here is CASSQGSALVEAFF. In nucleotides, the CDR3 is TGTGCCAGCAGCCAAGGTAGTGCGCTTGTTGAAGCTTTCTTT.

The V call is TRBV6-1, the J call TRBJ1-3; D is possibly TRBD1 (6 bases). CDR1 is MNHNS and CDR2 is SASEGT in the germline V gene. The CDR3 has 17 residues. Trimming pared 4 bases from V and 0 bases from J, leaving 16 bases between. CDR3 region: CASSVGVTGSSGNTIYF. DNA of the CDR3: TGTGCCAGCAGTGTCGGCGTCACAGGGTCCTCTGGAAACACCATATATTTT.

This rearrangement joins TRBV10-1 to TRBJ1-1; 10 bases fit TRBD1. CDR3 length: 13 amino acids. Germline V gene data show CDR1 as WNHNN and CDR2 as SYGVQD (reference sequence). V trimming: 8 bases; J trimming: 3 bases; junction bases outside the gene matches: 3. CDR3 in amino acids: CASGQGGDTEAFF. Here the CDR3 DNA reads TGCGCCAGCGGACAGGGGGGCGACACTGAAGCTTTCTTT.

CDR3 sequence reads: CASSLRVSSRAYEQYF. CDR3 sequence (DNA): TGTGCCAGTAGTCTACGGGTCAGTAGCAGAGCCTACGAGCAGTACTTC. The chain joins TRBV19 to TRBJ2-7; no definite D call. The ends were cut back, 5 bases at V and 2 bases at J, with 19 bases in the middle. The CDR3 is made up of 16 amino acids. CDR1 and CDR2 (germline): LNHDA, SQIVND (reference sequence). Looking up the rest from reference TRBV19 and TRBJ2-7 gives the full variable domain: DGGITQSPKYLFRKEGQNVTLSCEQNLNHDAMYWYRQDPGQGLRLIYYSQIVNDFQKGDIAEGYSVSREKKESFPLTVTSAQKNPTAFYLCASSLRVSSRAYEQYFGPGTRLTVT.

The V call is TRBV7-3, the J call TRBJ1-1, with 9 bases matching TRBD1. V lost 5 bases to trimming and J lost 3 bases; unmatched junction nucleotides: 7. This CDR3 region has 15 residues. Looked up from germline, CDR1 is SGHTA and CDR2 is FQGTGA. CDR3 protein: CASSLGRTGDTEAFF. The CDR3, as DNA: TGTGCCAGCAGCCTCGGCAGGACAGGGGACACTGAAGCTTTCTTT.

The chain joins TRBV25-1 to TRBJ1-2; 9 nucleotides match TRBD1. The germline V gene has CDR1 MGHDK and CDR2 SYGVNS. The CDR3 runs 15 residues. V lost 3 bases to trimming and J lost 5 bases; unmatched junction nucleotides: 7. The CDR3 sequence is CASSDLWTGEYGYTF. In DNA, the CDR3 is TGTGCCAGCAGTGACTTATGGACAGGGGAGTATGGCTACACCTTC.

The V call is TRBV6-2 or TRBV6-3, the J call TRBJ2-1, with D possibly TRBD2 on 6 matching bases. CDR1 and CDR2 (germline): MNHEY, SVGEGT. The CDR3 length is 14 residues. The V end lost 2 bases, the J end lost 6 bases, and 11 bases lay between the germline ends. The CDR3 DNA follows: TGTGCCAGCAGTTACGGAGCGGGTTCCAATGAGCAGTTCTTC. This translates into CASSYGAGSNEQFF.

The chain carries TRBV6-2 or TRBV6-3 and TRBJ1-2, with D hard to call. The CDR3 is 16 amino acids. Trimming removed 5 bases at V and 4 bases at J, with 20 bases between. CDR1 and CDR2 (germline): MNHEY, SVGEGT. The CDR3 reads CASSSPSGREVYGYTF. Here the CDR3 DNA reads TGTGCCAGCAGTAGCCCCTCGGGGAGGGAAGTCTATGGCTACACCTTC.

V gene TRBV7-8 combines with J gene TRBJ1-2; TRBD1 matches at 7 bases. The CDR3 is made up of 15 amino acids. J gave up 1 base and V 1 base, and 3 bases lay outside the gene matches. Germline lookup yields CDR1 SGHVS and CDR2 FQNEAQ. The CDR3 loop reads CASSLDGTVNYGYTF. CDR3 in DNA: TGTGCCAGCAGCTTAGACGGGACAGTTAACTATGGCTACACCTTC.

The chain has TRBV4-1 and TRBJ1-5; D gene uncertain. With 2 bases removed from V and 0 bases from J, the gap between germline ends came to 5 bases. Germline CDR1 reads MGHRA; CDR2 reads YSYEKL. The CDR3 length is 14 residues. The CDR3 coding sequence is TGCGCCAGCAGCCAACCTATTAGCAATCAGCCCCAGCATTTT. Translated: CASSQPISNQPQHF.

The J gene is TRBJ2-1, the V gene TRBV9; 11 bases are a match to TRBD1. Unmatched junction bases numbered 11, after V lost 3 bases and J lost 9 bases. In germline, CDR1 is SGDLS, CDR2 YYNGEE. The CDR3 has 16 residues. The CDR3 DNA reads as TGTGCCAGCAGCGCCGAGCCGGGACAGGGGGAGGTTGAGCAGTTCTTC. It encodes CASSAEPGQGEVEQFF.

V usage is TRBV5-1 and J usage is TRBJ2-7; 7 bases agree with TRBD2. Per the germline V gene, CDR1 is SGHRS and CDR2 is YFSETQ. V was pared by 0 bases and J by 9 bases, with 12 bases of the junction left unmatched. This CDR3 has 15 residues. CDR3 in DNA: TGCGCCAGCAGCTTGGACGGGACTACGGCGCGGGTGCAGTACTTC. This encodes CASSLDGTTARVQYF.

The V and J genes are TRBV7-3 and TRBJ2-3; 9 bases match TRBD2. The CDR3 runs to 17 residues. Trimming took 1 base from V and 3 from J; bases not matched to a gene: 8. The V gene's germline CDR1 is SGHTA and CDR2 FQGTGA. CDR3 nucleotide sequence: TGTGCCAGCAGCTTAAGCCCAGCGGGAGGATTTACAGATACGCAGTATTTT. Protein sequence: CASSLSPAGGFTDTQYF.

The rearrangement links TRBV6-5 to TRBJ2-7, with 12 bases aligning to TRBD2. The CDR3 covers 14 residues. Looked up from germline, CDR1 is MNHEY and CDR2 is SVGAGI. The V and J ends lost 6 bases and 1 base, in that order; junction bases with no gene match: 1. The CDR3 DNA sequence: TGTGCCAGCAGCCTAGCGGGAGGGTCCTACGAGCAGTACTTC. Protein product: CASSLAGGSYEQYF.

The chain is built from TRBV11-3 and TRBJ2-2; 7 bases align to TRBD1. In germline, CDR1 is SGHNT, CDR2 YENEEA. Trimming cost V 1 base and J 2 bases; bases outside gene matches: 4. The CDR3 extends over 16 amino acids. CDR3 in DNA: TGTGCCAGCAGCTTAGGACAGGGTGGTAACACCGGGGAGCTGTTTTTT. It encodes CASSLGQGGNTGELFF. The full variable domain, completed using reference TRBV11-3 and TRBJ2-2, is EAGVVQSPRYKIIEKKQPVAFWCNPISGHNTLYWYLQNLGQGPELLIRYENEEAVDDSQLPKDRFSAERLKGVDSTLKIQPAELGDSAVYLCASSLGQGGNTGELFFGEGSRLTVL.

This clone has only a few counts. The chain employs TRBV10-2 and TRBJ1-2; 7 nucleotides align to TRBD1. Germline CDR1 WSHSY, CDR2 SAAADI. The trim removed 1 base at V and 1 base at J, leaving 6 bases unmatched. CDR3 length: 16 amino acids. CDR3 DNA sequence: TGCGCCAGCAGTGAGTGGGACAGACAGCTTAACTATGGCTACACCTTC. It specifies CASSEWDRQLNYGYTF.

V is TRBV7-9 and J is TRBJ2-4, with a possible D match to TRBD2 (5 bases). Germline CDR1 and CDR2: SEHNR and FQNEAQ (reference sequence). The germline V and J ends were trimmed by 6 bases and 3 bases, with 21 bases remaining between them. The CDR3 is made up of 17 amino acids. The CDR3 here is CASSFLPEGGNKNIQYF. The CDR3 nucleotides read TGTGCCAGCAGTTTCCTTCCAGAGGGTGGAAACAAAAACATTCAGTACTTC.

V is TRBV6-5 and J is TRBJ2-1, with 10 bases that match TRBD2. This CDR3 has 12 amino acids. The germline gives CDR1 MNHEY, CDR2 SVGAGI. Losses at the gene ends were 11 bases for V and 6 bases for J; bases not matched to a gene: 4. The CDR3 sequence is CAARLAGNEQFF. CDR3 sequence (DNA): TGTGCCGCCAGACTAGCGGGCAATGAGCAGTTCTTC.

The chain recombines TRBV6-2 or TRBV6-3 with TRBJ2-1; perhaps TRBD2 as D (6 bases). The germline V gene has CDR1 MNHEY and CDR2 SVGEGT. The CDR3 spans 13 residues. V dropped 5 bases and J dropped 6 bases, with 11 bases sitting between them. The CDR3 DNA reads as TGTGCCAGCAGTACGGGACTTTCCAATGAGCAGTTCTTC. The encoded protein is CASSTGLSNEQFF.

The J gene is TRBJ1-1, the V gene TRBV7-9; D might be TRBD1 (5 bases). V was cut by 5 bases and J by 4 bases, with 11 bases left in between. CDR3 length: 13 residues. The germline CDR1 and CDR2 sequences are SEHNR and FQNEAQ (reference sequence). This CDR3 is CASSLSTATEAFF. The CDR3 DNA follows: TGTGCCAGCAGCCTCTCGACAGCCACTGAAGCTTTCTTT.

The chain uses TRBV9 and TRBJ1-4, with no clear D. Deletions cut 5 bases from V and 5 bases from J, with 10 bases between. CDR1 is SGDLS, CDR2 YYNGEE, per germline. The CDR3 sequence is 13 residues long. This chain's CDR3 is CASSSGINEKLFF. DNA for the CDR3: TGTGCCAGCAGTTCGGGGATCAATGAAAAACTGTTTTTT.

J is TRBJ1-2 and V is TRBV6-5; tentative D call: TRBD1 (5 bases). V lost 3 bases to trimming and J lost 4 bases, with 12 bases between them. From germline, CDR1 is MNHEY and CDR2 SVGAGI. This CDR3 has 14 residues. CDR3: CASSYSGLVYGYTF. The CDR3 region has the DNA TGTGCCAGCAGTTATTCAGGGTTGGTCTATGGCTACACCTTC.

V gene TRBV6-2 or TRBV6-3 combines with J gene TRBJ2-4; TRBD1 aligns across 8 bases. The J segment lost 7 bases and the V segment lost 3 bases, leaving 11 bases of the junction unmatched. Germline CDR1 is MNHEY and CDR2 is SVGEGT. CDR3 length: 16 residues. CDR3 amino acids: CASSYRTGYLRNIQYF. The DNA for the CDR3 is TGTGCCAGCAGTTATCGGACAGGGTATTTGAGGAACATTCAGTACTTC.

The V and J genes are TRBV30 and TRBJ2-5, with D tentatively TRBD2 (6 bases). The CDR3 sequence is 14 residues long. The germline CDR1 and CDR2 sequences are GTSNPN and SVGIG (reference sequence). The germline V and J ends were trimmed by 0 bases and 5 bases, with 13 bases remaining between them. The CDR3 is CAWSVLIGGETQYF. The DNA of the CDR3 is TGTGCCTGGAGTGTACTAATTGGGGGGGAGACCCAGTACTTC.